This passage covers 21 T cell receptor beta chains from one sample sequenced in a study of cytomegalovirus exposure and HLA in healthy donors (dated 2017 in TCRdb). The library was produced with the immunoSEQ multiplex PCR assay. For the multiplex PCR, a mixture combining 60 forward primers for TCR Vbeta segments and 13 reverse primers for TCR Jbeta segments was used. Here the immuneACCESS table is served through TCRdb, limited to in-frame sequences with V and J called. Missing clones are a known gap in these copies; in checked studies unresolved V genes cover under half, and the rest lacks a known reason. Across this sample there are around 120,000 clones, with about 80% seen only once. The ten largest clones represent about 0.94% of the sample. Sequencing was performed on PBMCs. Receptor source: a human donor in good health.

The V and J genes are TRBV7-6 and TRBJ2-7; 10 bases line up with TRBD1. With V trimmed by 5 bases and J by 6 bases, 10 bases remained unmatched. This CDR3 comprises 15 residues. Germline CDR1 and CDR2: SGHVS and FNYEAQ. CDR3 sequence reads: CASSAPDRGLGEQYF. As DNA, the CDR3 is TGTGCCAGCAGCGCGCCGGACAGGGGGTTAGGCGAGCAGTACTTC.

The genes are TRBV19 and TRBJ2-1, with D possibly TRBD1 on 6 matching bases. The germline CDR1 and CDR2 sequences are LNHDA and SQIVND (reference sequence). Trimming cost V 7 bases and J 7 bases, with 17 bases left between them. This CDR3 has 14 residues. CDR3 in DNA: TGTGCCAGTACCTACAGGGCCGCCACGAATGAGCAGTTCTTC. Translated: CASTYRAATNEQFF. Full variable domain (remainder filled in from reference TRBV19 and TRBJ2-1): DGGITQSPKYLFRKEGQNVTLSCEQNLNHDAMYWYRQDPGQGLRLIYYSQIVNDFQKGDIAEGYSVSREKKESFPLTVTSAQKNPTAFYLCASTYRAATNEQFFGPGTRLTVL.

This rearrangement joins TRBV2 to TRBJ2-3; 13 nucleotides agree with TRBD2. V shed 5 bases, J shed 6 bases, and the junction held 11 bases outside the gene matches. This CDR3 is built from 17 residues. Per the germline V gene, CDR1 is SNHLY and CDR2 is FYNNEI. In DNA form, the CDR3 reads TGTGCCAGCAGTCCCTTTACTAGCGGGGGGGCCATGGATACGCAGTATTTT. This sequence encodes CASSPFTSGGAMDTQYF.

This clone came up once. V usage is TRBV15 and J usage is TRBJ1-3; 11 bases are shared with TRBD1. CDR3 length: 17 amino acids. Trimming took 2 bases from V and 7 from J; bases not matched to a gene: 10. In germline, CDR1 is LNHNV, CDR2 YYDKDF (reference sequence). This CDR3 reads CATSRPDWTGGGNTIYF. The CDR3 coding sequence is TGTGCCACCAGCAGACCCGATTGGACAGGGGGCGGGAACACCATATATTTT.

The V and J genes are TRBV19 and TRBJ1-3; D remains ambiguous. The V end was cut by 3 bases, the J end by 0 bases, with 9 bases between. From germline, CDR1 is LNHDA and CDR2 SQIVND (reference sequence). CDR3 length: 15 residues. CDR3: CASSISSGSGNTIYF. CDR3 sequence (DNA): TGTGCCAGTAGTATCAGCAGCGGCTCTGGAAACACCATATATTTT. Full variable domain (outside the CDR3, taken from reference TRBV19 and TRBJ1-3): DGGITQSPKYLFRKEGQNVTLSCEQNLNHDAMYWYRQDPGQGLRLIYYSQIVNDFQKGDIAEGYSVSREKKESFPLTVTSAQKNPTAFYLCASSISSGSGNTIYFGEGSWLTVV.

V is TRBV29-1 and J is TRBJ2-1; D is possibly TRBD2 (6 bases). V dropped 6 bases and J dropped 4 bases, with 16 bases sitting between them. The CDR3 contains 14 residues. Germline V gene data show CDR1 as SQVTM and CDR2 as ANQGSEA. DNA of the CDR3: TGCAGCGTCGGGGGTACGGGTCTGTACAATGAGCAGTTCTTC. Amino acids: CSVGGTGLYNEQFF.

This chain connects TRBV5-4 to TRBJ2-7, with unresolved D. Germline CDR1 is SGHNT and CDR2 is YYREEE (reference sequence). The CDR3 has 13 residues. V was pared by 2 bases and J by 2 bases, with 8 bases between. CDR3 nucleotide sequence: TGTGCCAGCAGCTTCGACGGAGCCTACGAGCAGTACTTC. Its translation: CASSFDGAYEQYF.

This clone was observed a few times. The rearrangement uses TRBV5-8 and TRBJ2-1; TRBD2 matches 15 bases. V lost 4 bases to trimming and J lost 10 bases; unmatched junction nucleotides: 12. Germline CDR1 is SGHTS and CDR2 is YDEGEE. The CDR3 is 17 residues long. As DNA, the CDR3 is TGTGCCAGCAGCCGTCCCGGGACTAGCGGGGGGCAATCGGAGCAGTTCTTC. This sequence encodes CASSRPGTSGGQSEQFF.

This sequence joins TRBV4-1 and TRBJ1-6; D gene ambiguous. CDR1 and CDR2 from the germline V gene are MGHRA and YSYEKL. Trimming removed 2 bases from V and 4 bases from J, with 12 bases in between. The CDR3 is made up of 16 amino acids. The CDR3 DNA reads as TGCGCCAGCAGCCAATCTTCCTTGCGGTATAATTCACCCCTCCACTTT. Its protein product is CASSQSSLRYNSPLHF.

This chain joins TRBV6-5 and TRBJ1-2; possibly TRBD1 for D (5 bases). The CDR3 has 12 amino acids. Germline-derived CDR1 and CDR2 are MNHEY and SVGAGI. V lost 0 bases and J lost 11, with 10 bases in between. This chain's CDR3 is CASSYSDRIYTF. The CDR3 region has the DNA TGTGCCAGCAGTTACTCCGACAGAATTTACACCTTC.

The J gene is TRBJ2-3, the V gene TRBV7-6, with D possibly being TRBD2 (5 bases). The CDR3 runs to 16 residues. With 2 bases removed from V and 0 bases from J, the gap between germline ends came to 12 bases. The germline gives CDR1 SGHVS, CDR2 FNYEAQ. The CDR3 bases are TGTGCCAGCAGCTTACGAGCGGCCTCTAGCACAGATACGCAGTATTTT. Its translation: CASSLRAASSTDTQYF.

This rearrangement joins TRBV18 to TRBJ2-7; 7 nucleotides agree with TRBD1. This CDR3 has 14 residues. The germline V gene encodes CDR1 KGHSH and CDR2 LQKENI. J lost 5 bases, V lost 3 bases, and 7 bases had no gene match. The CDR3 region has the DNA TGTGCCAGCTCACCTAGACAGGGAGCGGACGAGCAGTACTTC. Protein: CASSPRQGADEQYF.

This clone was picked up a small number of times. This chain links TRBV11-2 with TRBJ2-3; 9 nucleotides match TRBD2. The V and J ends lost 5 bases and 2 bases, in that order; junction bases with no gene match: 5. Germline values: CDR1 SGHAT, CDR2 FQNNGV. This CDR3 region has 15 residues. The CDR3 DNA reads as TGTGCCAGCAGCCAAGCGGGGGGTCCCACAGATACGCAGTATTTT. Protein product: CASSQAGGPTDTQYF.

Of note for this clone: Within the sample, other DNA sequences also encode this same CDR3. The rearrangement joins TRBV7-6 to TRBJ2-5, with TRBD2 as a possible D gene (6 bases). The CDR3 has 15 amino acids. Germline V CDR1 and CDR2: SGHVS, FNYEAQ. The V end was cut by 1 base, the J end by 2 bases, with 11 bases between. For the CDR3, the DNA is TGTGCCAGCAGCTTAGGGCGGGGAAGGCAAGAGACCCAGTACTTC. Amino acids: CASSLGRGRQETQYF.

The chain links TRBV13 to TRBJ2-5, with TRBD2 identical over 10 bases. The CDR3 totals 16 residues. Germline CDR1 reads PRHDT; CDR2 reads FYEKMQ (reference sequence). V shed 1 base and J 3 bases; nucleotides not matched to a gene: 5. The DNA of the CDR3 is TGTGCCAGCAGCTTAGCGAGCGGGGGGGTTAAAGAGACCCAGTACTTC. It codes for CASSLASGGVKETQYF.

The J gene is TRBJ2-7, the V gene TRBV18, with 7 nucleotides matching TRBD1. Per the germline V gene, CDR1 is KGHSH and CDR2 is LQKENI. The V segment lost 3 bases and the J segment 7 bases; nucleotides outside the gene matches: 9. This CDR3 has 14 amino acids. CDR3 coding DNA: TGTGCCAGCTCACCGGACAGGCGTCCGCTGGAGCAGTACTTC. Translation: CASSPDRRPLEQYF.

This clone was picked up one time. The V call is TRBV7-9, the J call TRBJ1-2; a weak D match, TRBD1 (5 bases). This CDR3 has 17 amino acids. CDR1 and CDR2 from the germline V gene are SEHNR and FQNEAQ (reference sequence). The V end lost 5 bases, the J end lost 3 bases, and 22 bases lay between the germline ends. The CDR3 nucleotides read TGTGCCAGCAGCCCCCGGGGGTCGGGGGGAGACCACTATGGCTACACCTTC. This encodes CASSPRGSGGDHYGYTF.

This clone was detected once. This sequence joins TRBV7-2 and TRBJ1-2; TRBD1 matches 9 bases. This CDR3 has 15 residues. Germline V gene lookup returns CDR1 SGHTA and CDR2 FQGNSA. The V segment lost 3 bases and the J segment 5 bases; nucleotides outside the gene matches: 7. CDR3 protein: CASSFIRDRAYGYTF. Here the CDR3 DNA reads TGTGCCAGCAGCTTTATCCGGGACAGGGCGTATGGCTACACCTTC.

A few counts support this clone. J is TRBJ2-7 and V is TRBV21-1; TRBD2, as called in the table, went unchecked against the DNA. TRBV21-1 is a known pseudogene. CDR3 length: 17 amino acids. CDR3 region: CASSEWEEDRSSYEQYF. The DNA for the CDR3 is TGTGCCAGCAGCGAATGGGAGGAGGACCGGAGCTCCTACGAGCAGTACTTC.

This chain joins TRBV11-3 and TRBJ2-5; TRBD2 aligns across 7 bases. Germline V gives CDR1 SGHNT, CDR2 YENEEA. The CDR3 has 16 amino acids. After removal of 2 bases from V and 5 bases from J, the junction contained 11 bases not matched to a gene. CDR3 residues: CASSLSRGVSQETQYF. The CDR3, as DNA: TGTGCCAGCAGCTTAAGTCGGGGGGTCAGTCAGGAGACCCAGTACTTC.

The chain employs TRBV6-1 and TRBJ2-5; 7 bases align to TRBD2. J lost 7 bases, V lost 0 bases, and 8 bases had no gene match. CDR1 MNHNS and CDR2 SASEGT come from the germline V gene. This CDR3 has 15 amino acids. CDR3: CASSEAPAGLGTQYF. CDR3 nucleotide sequence: TGTGCCAGCAGTGAAGCGCCAGCGGGGTTAGGGACCCAGTACTTC.